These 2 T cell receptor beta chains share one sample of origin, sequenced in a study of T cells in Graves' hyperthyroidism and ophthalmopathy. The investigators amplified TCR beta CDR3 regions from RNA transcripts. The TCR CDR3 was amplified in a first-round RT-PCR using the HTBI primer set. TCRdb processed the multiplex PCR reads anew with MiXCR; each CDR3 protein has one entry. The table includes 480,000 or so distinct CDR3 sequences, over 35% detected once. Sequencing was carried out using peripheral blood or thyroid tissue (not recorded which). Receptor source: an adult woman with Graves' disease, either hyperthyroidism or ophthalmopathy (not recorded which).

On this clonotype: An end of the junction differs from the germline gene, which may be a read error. Here the CDR3 DNA reads TGTGCCGGCAGCTTATCCGGACTTAATCGGGAGACCCAGTACTTC. It translates to CAGSLSGLNRETQYF. The V call is TRBV7-2, the J call TRBJ2-5; TRBD2 is a possible D gene (5 bases). Germline assignment: CDR1 SGHTA and CDR2 FQGNSA. This CDR3 is 15 amino acids long.

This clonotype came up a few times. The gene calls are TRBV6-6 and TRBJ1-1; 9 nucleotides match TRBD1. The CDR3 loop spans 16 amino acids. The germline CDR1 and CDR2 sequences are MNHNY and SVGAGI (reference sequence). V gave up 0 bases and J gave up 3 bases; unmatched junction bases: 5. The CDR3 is CASSYSGDRGYTEAFF. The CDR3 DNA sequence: TGTGCCAGCAGTTACTCAGGCGACAGGGGGTACACTGAAGCTTTCTTT.